Below are 8 T cell receptor beta chains sequenced from a single sample in a study of T cells after yellow fever vaccination. TCRdb analysed the 5' RACE reads with MiXCR anew, one entry per CDR3 protein. The sample yields about 69,000 distinct CDR3 sequences, approximately 6.2% seen once. The sequencing used CD4+ T cells sorted from PBMCs, collected less than 16 days after the first yellow fever vaccination. These receptors were taken from a man aged 18 to 30 who received the YFV17D yellow fever vaccine.

This clonotype appeared many times. This rearrangement joins TRBV24-1 to TRBJ2-2; D is ambiguous. Trimming took off 0 bases at V and 3 bases at J, with 7 bases between the two ends. Germline V gives CDR1 KGHDR, CDR2 SFDVKD. The CDR3 has 15 amino acids. CDR3 sequence (DNA): TGTGCCACCAGTGATTTGGGGTTTGACACCGGGGAGCTGTTTTTT. Translation gives CATSDLGFDTGELFF.

This clonotype came up many times. The CDR3 region is CASSLTYRQGLHSPLHF. The CDR3 nucleotides read TGTGCCAGCAGCTTAACCTACAGACAGGGCCTTCATTCACCCCTCCACTTT. This chain joins TRBV7-2 and TRBJ1-6; 7 nucleotides line up with TRBD1. This CDR3 spans 17 amino acids. The germline gives CDR1 SGHTA, CDR2 FQGNSA. V lost 2 bases, J lost 8 bases, and 12 bases stayed unmatched.

This clonotype was observed at least ten times. The rearrangement joins TRBV7-3 to TRBJ2-5, with TRBD2 identical over 8 bases. V dropped 2 bases and J dropped 1; count of bases not matched to a gene: 3. The CDR3 totals 15 residues. Germline values: CDR1 SGHTA, CDR2 FQGTGA. In DNA, the CDR3 is TGTGCCAGCAGCTTACGGGGGGGAACCCAAGAGACCCAGTACTTC. It is translated as CASSLRGGTQETQYF.

The table lists this clonotype with many counts. The chain carries TRBV20-1 and TRBJ2-1; 8 nucleotides match TRBD2. The CDR3 is 17 residues long. After removal of 0 bases from V and 2 bases from J, the junction contained 9 bases not matched to a gene. Germline CDR1 and CDR2: DFQATT and SNEGSKA (reference sequence). CDR3 amino acids: CSARDERRGDPYNEQFF. The CDR3 DNA follows: TGCAGTGCTAGAGATGAGCGGCGGGGGGACCCCTACAATGAGCAGTTCTTC.

At least ten counts were recorded for this clonotype. The chain links TRBV29-1 to TRBJ2-5; D not resolved. This CDR3 spans 10 amino acids. V was pared by 6 bases and J by 5 bases, with 7 bases between. CDR1 is SQVTM and CDR2 is ANQGSEA in the germline V gene. The CDR3 protein is CSVRLETQYF. CDR3 nucleotide sequence: TGCAGCGTCCGGTTGGAGACCCAGTACTTC.

At least ten counts were recorded for this clonotype. This chain connects TRBV5-1 to TRBJ2-5; weak D call: TRBD2 (5 bases). Trimming stripped 3 bases from V and 2 bases from J, with 11 bases between. CDR1 SGHRS and CDR2 YFSETQ come from the germline V gene. This CDR3 region has 14 residues. The CDR3 nucleotides are TGCGCCAGCAGCTCGTCGGGGAGACAAGAGACCCAGTACTTC. This translates into CASSSSGRQETQYF. Filled out from reference TRBV5-1 and TRBJ2-5, the complete variable domain reads KAGVTQTPRYLIKTRGQQVTLSCSPISGHRSVSWYQQTPGQGLQFLFEYFSETQRNKGNFPGRFSGRQFSNSRSEMNVSTLELGDSALYLCASSSSGRQETQYFGPGTRLLVL.

Points on this clonotype: A much more abundant neighbour one base away suggests this may be a read error. The rearrangement uses TRBV13 and TRBJ2-5, with 8 positions matching TRBD1. The junction had 3 bases not matched to a gene; V was cut back by 4 bases and J by 5 bases. The CDR3 has 13 residues. Germline-derived CDR1 and CDR2 are PRHDT and FYEKMQ (reference sequence). This CDR3 is CASSSRGHETQYF. The CDR3 DNA reads TGTGCCAGCAGCTCCAGGGGGCACGAGACCCAGTACTTC.

This clonotype showed up many times. The CDR3 DNA follows: TGCGCCAGCATGCGATGGGGGACTCCGCAAGAGACCCAGTACTTC. It encodes CASMRWGTPQETQYF. The chain employs TRBV5-1 and TRBJ2-5, with D perhaps matching TRBD2 (6 bases). In germline, CDR1 is SGHRS, CDR2 YFSETQ. Trimming took off 6 bases at V and 2 bases at J, with 17 bases between the two ends. This CDR3 is built from 15 residues. The full variable domain, in which reference TRBV5-1 and TRBJ2-5 provide the parts outside the CDR3, is KAGVTQTPRYLIKTRGQQVTLSCSPISGHRSVSWYQQTPGQGLQFLFEYFSETQRNKGNFPGRFSGRQFSNSRSEMNVSTLELGDSALYLCASMRWGTPQETQYFGPGTRLLVL.